The entry below gives a single T cell receptor beta chain sequence along with its context. Its specificity is not known. This CDR3 region has 15 residues. Germline V gene sequence: CDR1 MDHEN, CDR2 SYDVKM. V shed 5 bases, J shed 5 bases, and the junction held 9 bases outside the gene matches. This sample is part of a study of shared clonotypes between healthy human individuals. Study-wide results and limits: Naive subsets tended to show greater estimated richness than memory subsets.

The run depth of the assay was deep. Some 28,000 T cell genomes (around 200 ng DNA) went into each sorted-subset replicate. Here immunoSEQ multiplex PCR was the method, and the copy in TCRdb shows in-frame clones only, minus some. The sample lists approximately 710,000 clones, 90% occurring once. This TCR came from a man aged 18 to 35 in good health. Some clones in this sample may be carry-over from other donors' samples. The sequenced material came from memory CD8+ T cells from PBMCs. Subset given: CD45RO+ cells pooled with CCR7-negative TemRA cells. V is TRBV28 and J is TRBJ1-5, with 7 bases matching TRBD1. The chain's CDR3 is CASSPAHRGHQPQHF. The CDR3 DNA reads TGTGCCAGCAGTCCCGCCCACAGGGGACATCAGCCCCAGCATTTT.